This entry describes one TCR beta chain. Its antigen remains unidentified. The data originate from a study of T cells expressing NK-cell markers. At the level of the study: The TCR beta repertoires were obtained from sorted CD3+CD56+NKG2C+, CD3+CD56+NKG2C- and CD3+CD56-NKG2C+ T cells. Study outcomes and limitations: About 1.0-8% of CD8+ T cells in 6 or 7 donors belonged to dominant NKG2C+ clonotypes.

Germline lookup yields CDR1 GTSNPN and CDR2 SVGIG (reference sequence). This CDR3 spans 17 amino acids. TCRdb re-called the 5' RACE reads and gives one entry per CDR3 protein, without DNA. The data show about 430,000 distinct CDR3 sequences, and the top ten clones hold around 1.4%. The material sequenced was blood T cells: a sorted CD56 or NKG2C T cell subset, CD4+ or CD8+ T cells, or bulk PBMC T cells (not recorded which). The source of this sequence is a woman in her forties or fifties in good health. The chain has TRBV30 and TRBJ2-7; lacking DNA, the TRBD1 call made by TCRdb goes unchecked. CDR3 region: CAWSVRSPAVGPYEQYF.